Included here is one T cell receptor (beta chain) sequence, with context. As yet, its antigen is unknown. The data belong to a study of T cells in Graves' hyperthyroidism and ophthalmopathy. For the study at large: Pretreatment peripheral blood was obtained at initial diagnosis. Points from the study as a whole: Blood also held most thyroid clonotypes expanded beyond 0.001.

RNA transcripts served as the template for amplifying TCR beta CDR3 regions. The primer set for the first-round RT-PCR of the TCR CDR3 was HTBI. TCRdb re-analysed the multiplex PCR reads in MiXCR, keeping a single row per CDR3 protein. The sample comprises hundreds of thousands of distinct CDR3 sequences, about 20% of which are singletons, and 47% rests with the top ten. This receptor was taken from a man aged 35 to 55 with Graves' ophthalmopathy. Sequenced input: blood.

The CDR3 DNA reads as TGCAGCGTCACTAGCGGGCCTACGAACACCGGGGAGCTGTTTTTT. As protein: CSVTSGPTNTGELFF. The rearrangement uses TRBV29-1 and TRBJ2-2; 9 bases agree with TRBD2. This CDR3 has 15 residues. The germline gives CDR1 SQVTM, CDR2 ANQGSEA. V shed 6 bases and J 0 bases; nucleotides not matched to a gene: 5.